The clone carrying this T cell receptor (beta chain) was counted between two and nine times. This sample is part of a study of blood T cell repertoires in COVID-19. Study context: Specimens from acute and convalescent COVID-19 originated in the United States, Italy and Spain. PBMCs, B-cell-depleted T cells, or T cells were the source of the cDNA or gDNA that made up the material.

Original data processing: Reference gene primer amplification in the assay estimated nucleated cell counts. Sequencing used immunoSEQ multiplex PCR; TCRdb keeps in-frame clones, though not all of them. V and J calls and clone size are copied from that table; D and trimming were computed from the DNA. The repertoire holds about 110,000 clones, with over 80% as singletons. Per the germline V gene, CDR1 is GTSNPN and CDR2 is SVGIG (reference sequence). Trimming took off 6 bases at V and 3 bases at J, with 18 bases between the two ends. The CDR3 contains 15 residues. Sequencing was done on a sample of peripheral blood. This receptor was taken from a woman in her fifties or sixties with acute or convalescent COVID-19. The chain employs TRBV30 and TRBJ2-1; TRBD1 might be the D (6 bases). CDR3 nucleotide sequence: TGTGCCTGTCGATCCGGGACAACGAACTACAATGAGCAGTTCTTC. It specifies CACRSGTTNYNEQFF.